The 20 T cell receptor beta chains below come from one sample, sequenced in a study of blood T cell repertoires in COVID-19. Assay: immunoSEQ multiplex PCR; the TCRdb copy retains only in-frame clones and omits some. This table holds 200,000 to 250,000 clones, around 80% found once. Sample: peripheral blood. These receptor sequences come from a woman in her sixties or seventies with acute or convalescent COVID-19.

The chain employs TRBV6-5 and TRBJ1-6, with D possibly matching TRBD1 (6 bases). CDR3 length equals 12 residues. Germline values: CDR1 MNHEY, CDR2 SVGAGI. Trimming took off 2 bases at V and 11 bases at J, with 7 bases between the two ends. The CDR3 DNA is TGTGCCAGCAGTTACGAGGGGGCACCCCTCCACTTT. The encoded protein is CASSYEGAPLHF.

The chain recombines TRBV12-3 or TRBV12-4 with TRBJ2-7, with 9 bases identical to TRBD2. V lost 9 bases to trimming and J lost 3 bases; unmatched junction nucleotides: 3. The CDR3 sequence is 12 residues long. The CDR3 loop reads CARERGDYEQYF. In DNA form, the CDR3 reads TGTGCCAGAGAGCGGGGGGACTACGAGCAGTACTTC.

CDR3 loop: CATRAPGDRRPQHF. The CDR3 nucleotides are TGTGCCACGCGTGCTCCGGGGGACCGACGGCCCCAGCATTTT. This rearrangement joins TRBV6-5 to TRBJ1-5; D is perhaps TRBD1 (5 bases). The CDR3 totals 14 residues. Germline loops: CDR1 MNHEY, CDR2 SVGAGI. Trimming left V 10 bases short and J 9 bases short, with 22 bases between.

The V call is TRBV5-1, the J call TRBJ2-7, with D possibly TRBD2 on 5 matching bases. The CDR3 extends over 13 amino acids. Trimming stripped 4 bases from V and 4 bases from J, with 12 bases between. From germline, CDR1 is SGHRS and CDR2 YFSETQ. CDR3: CASSPSGNYEQYF. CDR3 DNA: TGCGCCAGCAGCCCGAGCGGCAATTACGAGCAGTACTTC.

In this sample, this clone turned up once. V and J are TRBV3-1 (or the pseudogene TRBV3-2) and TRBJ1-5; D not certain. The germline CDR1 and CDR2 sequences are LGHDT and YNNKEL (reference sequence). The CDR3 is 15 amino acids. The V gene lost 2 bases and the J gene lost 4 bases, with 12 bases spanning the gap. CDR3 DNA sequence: TGTGCCAGCAGCCAAATGGCGGGAGGGAATCAGCCCCAGCATTTT. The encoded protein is CASSQMAGGNQPQHF.

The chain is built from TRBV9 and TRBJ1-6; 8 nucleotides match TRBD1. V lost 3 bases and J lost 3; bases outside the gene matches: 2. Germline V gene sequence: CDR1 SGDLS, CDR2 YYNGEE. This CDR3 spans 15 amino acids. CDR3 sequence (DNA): TGTGCCAGCAGCGACACAGGGGGCTATAATTCACCCCTCCACTTT. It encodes CASSDTGGYNSPLHF.

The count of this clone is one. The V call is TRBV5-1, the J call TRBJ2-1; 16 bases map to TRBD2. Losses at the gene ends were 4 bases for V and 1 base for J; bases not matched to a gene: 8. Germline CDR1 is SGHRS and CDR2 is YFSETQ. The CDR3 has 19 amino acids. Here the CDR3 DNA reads TGCGCCAGCAGCAACCCGGGACTAGCGGGGGGGGAGTCCTACAATGAGCAGTTCTTC. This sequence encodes CASSNPGLAGGESYNEQFF. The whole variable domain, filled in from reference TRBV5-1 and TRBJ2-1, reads KAGVTQTPRYLIKTRGQQVTLSCSPISGHRSVSWYQQTPGQGLQFLFEYFSETQRNKGNFPGRFSGRQFSNSRSEMNVSTLELGDSALYLCASSNPGLAGGESYNEQFFGPGTRLTVL.

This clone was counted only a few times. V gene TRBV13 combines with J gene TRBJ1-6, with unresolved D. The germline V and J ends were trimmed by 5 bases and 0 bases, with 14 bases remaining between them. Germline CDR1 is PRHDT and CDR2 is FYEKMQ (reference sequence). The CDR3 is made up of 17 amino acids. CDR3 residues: CASSPGWESSYNSPLHF. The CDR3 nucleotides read TGTGCCAGCAGCCCGGGTTGGGAGAGCTCCTATAATTCACCCCTCCACTTT.

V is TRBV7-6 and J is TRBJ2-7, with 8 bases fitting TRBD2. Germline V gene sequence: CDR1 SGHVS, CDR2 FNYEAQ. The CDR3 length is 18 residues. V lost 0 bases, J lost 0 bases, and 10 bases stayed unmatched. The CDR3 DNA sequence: TGTGCCAGCAGCTTAGCGCGGGGGGAAGGCGCAAGCTCCTACGAGCAGTACTTC. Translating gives CASSLARGEGASSYEQYF. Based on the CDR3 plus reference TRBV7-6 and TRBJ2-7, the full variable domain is GAGVSQSPRYKVTKRGQDVALRCDPISGHVSLYWYRQALGQGPEFLTYFNYEAQQDKSGLPNDRFSAERPEGSISTLTIQRTEQRDSAMYRCASSLARGEGASSYEQYFGPGTRLTVT.

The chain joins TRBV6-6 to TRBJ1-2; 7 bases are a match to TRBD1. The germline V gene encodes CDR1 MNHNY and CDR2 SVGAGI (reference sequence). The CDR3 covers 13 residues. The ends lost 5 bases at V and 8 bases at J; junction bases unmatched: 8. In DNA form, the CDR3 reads TGTGCCAGCAGTCTCAGGGGGGAAGGCGGCTACACCTTC. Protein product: CASSLRGEGGYTF.

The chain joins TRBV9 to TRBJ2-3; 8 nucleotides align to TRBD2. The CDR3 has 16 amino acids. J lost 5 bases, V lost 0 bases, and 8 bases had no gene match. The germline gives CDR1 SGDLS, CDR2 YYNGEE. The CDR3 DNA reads TGTGCCAGCAGCGTAGAACCGGGGGGGCAAGGAGATACGCAGTATTTT. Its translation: CASSVEPGGQGDTQYF. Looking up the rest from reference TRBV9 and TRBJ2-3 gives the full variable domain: DSGVTQTPKHLITATGQRVTLRCSPRSGDLSVYWYQQSLDQGLQFLIQYYNGEERAKGNILERFSAQQFPDLHSELNLSSLELGDSALYFCASSVEPGGQGDTQYFGPGTRLTVL.

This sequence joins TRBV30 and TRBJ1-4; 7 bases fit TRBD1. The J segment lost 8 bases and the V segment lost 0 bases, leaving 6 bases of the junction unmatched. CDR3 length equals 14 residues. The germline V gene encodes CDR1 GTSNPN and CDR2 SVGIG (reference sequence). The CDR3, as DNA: TGTGCCTGGAGTGTAGGGACAGAGCACGAAAAACTGTTTTTT. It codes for CAWSVGTEHEKLFF. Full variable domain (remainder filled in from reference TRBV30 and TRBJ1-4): SQTIHQWPATLVQPVGSPLSLECTVEGTSNPNLYWYRQAAGRGLQLLFYSVGIGQISSEVPQNLSASRPQDRQFILSSKKLLLSDSGFYLCAWSVGTEHEKLFFGSGTQLSVL.

The CDR3 loop reads CSVEERDGQQGEQYF. For the CDR3, the DNA is TGCAGCGTTGAGGAAAGGGACGGACAGCAGGGCGAGCAGTACTTC. This chain uses TRBV29-1 with TRBJ2-7, with D tentatively TRBD1 (6 bases). Trimming took 3 bases from V and 6 from J, leaving 21 bases between them. CDR1 and CDR2 (germline): SQVTM, ANQGSEA. The CDR3 extends over 15 amino acids.

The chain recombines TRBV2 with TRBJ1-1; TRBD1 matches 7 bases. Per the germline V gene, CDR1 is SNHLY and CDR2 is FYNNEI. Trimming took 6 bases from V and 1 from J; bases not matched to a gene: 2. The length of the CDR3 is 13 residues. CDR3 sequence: CASRGDRNTEAFF. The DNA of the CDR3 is TGTGCCAGCAGGGGGGACAGGAACACTGAAGCTTTCTTT.

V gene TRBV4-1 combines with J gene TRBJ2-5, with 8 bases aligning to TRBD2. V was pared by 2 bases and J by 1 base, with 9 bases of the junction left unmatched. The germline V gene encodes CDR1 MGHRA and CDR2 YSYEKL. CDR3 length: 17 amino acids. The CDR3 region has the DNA TGCGCCAGCAGCCAAATAGGGCGGGGGGCCTTCCAAGAGACCCAGTACTTC. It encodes CASSQIGRGAFQETQYF.

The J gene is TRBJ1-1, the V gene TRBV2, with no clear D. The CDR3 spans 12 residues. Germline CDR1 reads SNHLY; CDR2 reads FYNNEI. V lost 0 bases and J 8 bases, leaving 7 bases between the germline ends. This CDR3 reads CASSEALREAFF. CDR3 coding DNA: TGTGCCAGCAGTGAAGCGCTGAGGGAAGCTTTCTTT.

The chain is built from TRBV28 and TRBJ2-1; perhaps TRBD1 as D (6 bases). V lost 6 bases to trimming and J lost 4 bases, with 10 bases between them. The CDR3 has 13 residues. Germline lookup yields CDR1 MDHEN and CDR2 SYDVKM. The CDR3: CASRQDSYNEQFF. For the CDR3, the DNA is TGTGCCAGCAGACAGGACAGTTACAATGAGCAGTTCTTC.

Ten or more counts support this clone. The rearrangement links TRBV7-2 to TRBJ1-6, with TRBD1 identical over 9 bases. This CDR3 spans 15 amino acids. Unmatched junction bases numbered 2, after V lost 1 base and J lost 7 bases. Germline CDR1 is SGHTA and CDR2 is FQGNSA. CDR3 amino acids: CASSLGDRVNSPLHF. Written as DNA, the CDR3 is TGTGCCAGCAGCTTAGGGGACAGGGTGAATTCACCCCTCCACTTT.

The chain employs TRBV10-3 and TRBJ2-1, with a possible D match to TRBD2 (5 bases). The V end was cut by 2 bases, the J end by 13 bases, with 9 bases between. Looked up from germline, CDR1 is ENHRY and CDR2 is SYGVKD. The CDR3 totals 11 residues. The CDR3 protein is CAISEGGSQFF. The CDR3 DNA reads TGTGCCATCAGTGAGGGCGGGTCACAGTTCTTC.

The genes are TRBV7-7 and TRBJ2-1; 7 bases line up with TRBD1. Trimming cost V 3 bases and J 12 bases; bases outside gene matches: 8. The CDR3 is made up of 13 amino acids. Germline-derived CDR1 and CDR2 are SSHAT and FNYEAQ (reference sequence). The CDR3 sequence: CASSFDRDSVQFF. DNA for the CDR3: TGTGCCAGCAGCTTCGACCGGGACAGCGTGCAGTTCTTC.